These T cell receptor beta chains were read from a single sample in a study of early T cells in non-severe SARS-CoV-2 infection. A single record per CDR3 protein comes from TCRdb applying MiXCR to the 5' RACE reads. The profile shows approximately 70,000 distinct CDR3 sequences, about an eighth of them singletons. Sample: whole blood, taken at baseline. Receptor source: an adult who was a healthcare worker with PCR-confirmed SARS-CoV-2 infection or an uninfected control (not recorded which). Each CDR3 is given with its conserved first and last residue. The D gene is left open where the match is weak. Expanded clones get a size class; other rows say once, few or many, or leave the size out.

TRBJ1-2 | TRBV5-1 | NA | many | TGCGCCAGCAGCTTGGGCGTGTTTTTAGCAGACGGGGGCTACACCTTC | CASSLGVFLADGGYTF
TRBJ2-5 | TRBV7-9 | NA | NA | TGTGCCAGCAGCCGAGAAGAGACCCAGTACTTC | CASSREETQYF
TRBJ2-5 | TRBV20-1 | NA | medium-sized | TGCAGTGCTAGGCCCTTGGAGACCCAGTACTTC | CSARPLETQYF
TRBJ1-3 | TRBV7-2 | NA | NA | TGTGCCAGCAGCTTAGCTGGAGGGCATGGAAACACCATATATTTT | CASSLAGGHGNTIYF
TRBJ1-2 | TRBV20-1 | TRBD1 | many | TGCAGTGCTCCGACAGGGCGGGACTATGGCTACACCTTC | CSAPTGRDYGYTF
TRBJ2-1 | TRBV9 | NA | few | TGTGCCAGCAGCGTCCTAACGGGGACTTACAATGAGCAGTTCTTC | CASSVLTGTYNEQFF
TRBJ2-5 | TRBV20-1 | TRBD2 | few | TGCAGTGCTAGAGATGGGACTAGCGGGGAAGAGACCCAGTACTTC | CSARDGTSGEETQYF
TRBJ1-3 | TRBV7-2 | NA | many | TGTGCCAGCAGCTTAGAGGGGGTAAACACCATATATTTT | CASSLEGVNTIYF
TRBJ2-3 | TRBV7-2 | NA | few | TGTGCCAGCAGCTTAGGGCGCCAAGATACGCAGTATTTT | CASSLGRQDTQYF
TRBJ2-7 | TRBV7-9 | TRBD2 | NA | TGTGCCAGCAGCTTTTGGTCTAGCGGATACGAGCAGTACTTC | CASSFWSSGYEQYF
TRBJ1-2 | TRBV6-6 | NA | NA | TGTGCCAGCCAAGGGTATGGCTACACCTTC | CASQGYGYTF
TRBJ2-3 | TRBV5-4 | TRBD2 | few | TGTGCCAGCAGCTTTGCGGGGGGCGGCACAGATACGCAGTATTTT | CASSFAGGGTDTQYF
TRBJ2-7 | TRBV15 | TRBD2 | few | TGTGCCACCAGCGGCGGGGGGTCTCTCTCCTACGAGCAGTACTTC | CATSGGGSLSYEQYF
TRBJ2-1 | TRBV24-1 | NA | few | TGTGCCACCAGTGAACCACAGGGACGGAGTGAGCAGTTCTTC | CATSEPQGRSEQFF
TRBJ1-5 | TRBV19 | NA | NA | TGTGCCAGTAGTCTAGGGATTAATCAGCCCCAGCATTTT | CASSLGINQPQHF
TRBJ2-6 | TRBV6-4 | NA | NA | TGTGCCAGCAGTTCAAACGATTACCTCTCTGGGGCCAACGTCCTGACTTTC | CASSSNDYLSGANVLTF
TRBJ1-5 | TRBV18 | NA | few | TGTGCCAGCTCACCGGGACTGAGGAATCCCCAGCATTTT | CASSPGLRNPQHF
TRBJ1-1 | TRBV2 | TRBD1 | few | TGTGCCAGCAGGTCGACAGGGGAGAACACTGAAGCTTTCTTT | CASRSTGENTEAFF
TRBJ2-5 | TRBV9 | NA | NA | TGTGCCAGCAGCGTAGGAAGTGGGACCCAGTACTTC | CASSVGSGTQYF
TRBJ2-3 | TRBV28 | NA | NA | TGTGCCAGCAGTTCTGACCTCCCCACAGATACGCAGTATTTT | CASSSDLPTDTQYF
TRBJ2-3 | TRBV20-1 | TRBD1 | NA | TGCAGTGCTCCAAGGACAGGGGATGCCACAGATACGCAGTATTTT | CSAPRTGDATDTQYF
TRBJ2-3 | TRBV7-6 | TRBD2 | NA | TGTGCCAGCAGCGGGACTAGCGGGCTCACAGATACGCAGTATTTT | CASSGTSGLTDTQYF
TRBJ2-3 | TRBV27 | TRBD1 | few | TGTGCCAGCCAACAGGGGGATCGGAATACGCAGTATTTT | CASQQGDRNTQYF
TRBJ1-2 | TRBV27 | NA | many | TGTGCCAGCAGTTTAGTGGGGCATGGCTATGGCTACACCTTC | CASSLVGHGYGYTF
TRBJ2-3 | TRBV4-3 | TRBD2 | NA | TGCGCCAGCAGCCAAGAAGCCGCGGGGGAACTCCTAGATACGCAGTATTTT | CASSQEAAGELLDTQYF
TRBJ2-2 | TRBV10-1 | TRBD1 | NA | TGCGCCAGCAGTGACTCGACAGGGCGACAGTACACCGGGGAGCTGTTTTTT | CASSDSTGRQYTGELFF
TRBJ2-7 | TRBV6-6 | TRBD2 | few | TGTGCCAGCAGCAACGGACTAGCGGGGGGCAAGCAGTACTTC | CASSNGLAGGKQYF
TRBJ2-2 | TRBV11-2 | NA | few | TGTGCCAGCAGCTTTCAGAAGAACACCGGGGAGCTGTTTTTT | CASSFQKNTGELFF
TRBJ1-2 | TRBV20-1 | TRBD1 | NA | TGCAGTGCGAACGATCATGGACAGGGACTCTCCTATGGCTACACCTTC | CSANDHGQGLSYGYTF
TRBJ1-1 | TRBV9 | TRBD1 | few | TGTGCCAGCAGCGTAGAGGGACAGGAAGGCTCAGCTTTCTTT | CASSVEGQEGSAFF
TRBJ2-5 | TRBV20-1 | TRBD2 | NA | TGCAGTGCTAGAGCTAGCGGGGAGAAAGAGACCCAGTACTTC | CSARASGEKETQYF
TRBJ1-2 | TRBV6-5 | NA | many | TGTGCCAGCAGTTACTCTTATGCGGGACCGCCCTATGGCTACACCTTC | CASSYSYAGPPYGYTF
TRBJ2-3 | TRBV2 | TRBD2 | NA | TGTGCCAGCAGTGGGACTAGCGGGGTGCTCACAGATACGCAGTATTTT | CASSGTSGVLTDTQYF
TRBJ1-6 | TRBV9 | TRBD1 | NA | TGTGCCAGCAGCGCCCAGACAGGGTTGGAAATTAGGGCCCTCCACTTT | CASSAQTGLEIRALHF
TRBJ2-1 | TRBV9 | TRBD1 | NA | TGTGCCAGCAGCGTATATGAGAGGGGGCTTTCCTACGATGAGCAGTTCTTC | CASSVYERGLSYDEQFF
TRBJ2-1 | TRBV10-3 | TRBD2 | few | TGTGCCATCAGTGAGTCCGAGCGGGGGGCCTACTACAATGAGCAGTTCTTC | CAISESERGAYYNEQFF
TRBJ1-6 | TRBV7-2 | TRBD1 | many | TGTGCCAGCAGCCCTCTGACAGGGAAGAATTCACCCCTCCACTTT | CASSPLTGKNSPLHF
TRBJ2-7 | TRBV28 | TRBD1 | NA | TGTGCCAGCAGACGCGGACAGGGGGCGAGGGAGCAGTACTTC | CASRRGQGAREQYF
TRBJ2-5 | TRBV12-3/TRBV12-4 | TRBD1 | many | TGTGCCAGCACAGGGGGCTCAGGGGAGACCCAGTACTTC | CASTGGSGETQYF
TRBJ1-3 | TRBV28 | NA | few | TGTGCCAGCAGTTTACCCTACTCCGGAAACACCATATATTTT | CASSLPYSGNTIYF
TRBJ2-7 | TRBV6-1 | TRBD1 | many | TGTGCCAGCAGTTCCCGGACAGGGGGGGACTACGAGCAGTACTTC | CASSSRTGGDYEQYF
TRBJ2-3 | TRBV2 | TRBD2 | NA | TGTGCCAGCATGCTAGCGGGGGAGGTTGGGCAGTATTTT | CASMLAGEVGQYF
TRBJ2-3 | TRBV7-9 | NA | once | TGTGCCAGCAGCCCCCTGGGCACAGATACGCAGTATTTT | CASSPLGTDTQYF